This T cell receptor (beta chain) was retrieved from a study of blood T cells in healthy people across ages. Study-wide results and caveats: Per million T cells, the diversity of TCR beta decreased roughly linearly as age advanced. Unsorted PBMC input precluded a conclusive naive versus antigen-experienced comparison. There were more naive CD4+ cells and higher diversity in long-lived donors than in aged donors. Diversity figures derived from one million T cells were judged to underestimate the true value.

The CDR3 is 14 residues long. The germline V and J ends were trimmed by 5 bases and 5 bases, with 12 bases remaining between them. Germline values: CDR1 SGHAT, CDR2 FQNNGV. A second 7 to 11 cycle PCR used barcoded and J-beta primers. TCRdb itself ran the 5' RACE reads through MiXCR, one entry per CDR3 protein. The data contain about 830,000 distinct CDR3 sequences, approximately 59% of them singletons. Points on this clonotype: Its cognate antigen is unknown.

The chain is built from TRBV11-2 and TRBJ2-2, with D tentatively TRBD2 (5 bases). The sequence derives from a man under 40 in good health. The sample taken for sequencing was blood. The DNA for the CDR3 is TGTGCCAGCAGCCCGACGGGGTTGACCGGGGAGCTGTTTTTT. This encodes CASSPTGLTGELFF. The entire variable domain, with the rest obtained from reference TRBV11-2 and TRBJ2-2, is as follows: EAGVAQSPRYKIIEKRQSVAFWCNPISGHATLYWYQQILGQGPKLLIQFQNNGVVDDSQLPKDRFSAERLKGVDSTLKIQPAKLEDSAVYLCASSPTGLTGELFFGEGSRLTVL.